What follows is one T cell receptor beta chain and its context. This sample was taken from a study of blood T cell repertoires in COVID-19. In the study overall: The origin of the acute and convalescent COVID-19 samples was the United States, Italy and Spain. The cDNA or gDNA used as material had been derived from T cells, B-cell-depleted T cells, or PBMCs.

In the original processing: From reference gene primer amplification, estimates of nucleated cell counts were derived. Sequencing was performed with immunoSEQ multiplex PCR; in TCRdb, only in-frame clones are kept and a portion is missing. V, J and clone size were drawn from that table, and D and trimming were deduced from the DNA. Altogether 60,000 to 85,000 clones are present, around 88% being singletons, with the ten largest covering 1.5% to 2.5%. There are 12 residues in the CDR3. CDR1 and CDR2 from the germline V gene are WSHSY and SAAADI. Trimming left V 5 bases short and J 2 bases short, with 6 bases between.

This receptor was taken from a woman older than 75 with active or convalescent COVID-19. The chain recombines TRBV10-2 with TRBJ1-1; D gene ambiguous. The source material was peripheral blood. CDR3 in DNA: TGCGCCAGCAGTCGTTTAAACACTGAAGCTTTCTTT. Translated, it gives CASSRLNTEAFF.